Detailed here is one T cell receptor (beta chain). Its specific antigen is unknown. Per-base qualities were not stored, and no clone one base away is much larger. The library was prepared using the immunoSEQ multiplex PCR assay. Per the source publication's procedure: A statistical classification framework was built to diagnose cytomegalovirus status from the catalog of TCR beta chain sequences. The table comes from immuneACCESS by way of TCRdb, which keeps in-frame sequences with V and J called. Part of the clones is missing from these tables; in studies checked, under half for an unresolved V gene and the rest for unknown reasons. V, J and clone size derive from that table, while D and trimming were established from the DNA sequence. Counted in this sample were over 110,000 clones; approximately 87% of them appeared once. The ten largest clones represent less than 3.5% of the sample. This sample was included in a study of cytomegalovirus exposure and HLA in healthy donors (dated by TCRdb to the late 2010s). Notes on the research overall: According to a later analysis, one platform produced both the 120 validation repertoires and the roughly 650 repertoires of the first cohort. The study aimed to test whether cataloging public T cell receptors could reveal signatures of past pathogen exposure. Along with the roughly 700-subject first cohort, a separate validation cohort of some 130 different subjects was used. To predict cytomegalovirus infection status, the study brought together high-throughput TCR immunosequencing, statistical association of individual TCRs with disease status, and machine learning. Findings and caveats that apply to the study as a whole: In the study, approximately 160 TCR beta chains were listed as associated with cytomegalovirus. A later analysis lacked HLA typing for the validation cohort, so it scored co-occurrence in that cohort across all 120 or so repertoires. In both the original and validation cohorts, the classifier was reported to diagnose cytomegalovirus status with high specificity and sensitivity. In vitro tests confirmed that a few of the cytomegalovirus-associated TCR beta chains recognize cytomegalovirus antigens. Across donors, most TCR sequences were observed very rarely, whereas some public TCRs were present in many individuals. The authors suggested that the approach could potentially be generalized to other disease states and immunological phenotypes. Subsequent analysis determined that TCRs grouped into clusters in the first cohort also showed a tendency toward co-occurrence across the 90 to 150 validation repertoires, and approximately 94% of cluster scores exceeded 0.

The donors were included in the validation cohort of approximately 130 subjects, a group kept apart from the roughly 700-subject first cohort. This TCR derives from a man between 18 and 35 years old in good health and CMV-seronegative. The sequenced sample was PBMCs.

The DNA reads TGTGCCAGCAGCTTAGTCCGGGGGATAAGCAATCAGCCCCAGCATTTT. Its coded protein is CASSLVRGISNQPQHF. The rearrangement combines TRBV7-9 with TRBJ1-5, with TRBD1 as a weak D call on 5 bases. The junction shows trimming of 1 base on V and 1 base on J, plus 11 bases between the germline ends. Inclusive of the bounding cysteine and phenylalanine, the CDR3 is 16 residues long. CDR3 DNA only is kept here, 48 bases in frame from base 1. For CDR1 and CDR2, the germline V gene (reference sequence) lists SEHNR and FQNEAQ.